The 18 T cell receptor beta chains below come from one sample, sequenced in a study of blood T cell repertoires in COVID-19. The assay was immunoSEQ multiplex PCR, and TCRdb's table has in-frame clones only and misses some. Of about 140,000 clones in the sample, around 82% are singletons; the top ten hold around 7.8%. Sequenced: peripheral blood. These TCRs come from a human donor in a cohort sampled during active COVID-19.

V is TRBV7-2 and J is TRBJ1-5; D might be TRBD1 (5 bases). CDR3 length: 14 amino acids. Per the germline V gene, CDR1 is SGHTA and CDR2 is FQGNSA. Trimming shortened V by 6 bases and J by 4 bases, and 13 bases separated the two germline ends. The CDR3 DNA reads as TGTGCCAGCAGTCCCTTGGGGGGTAATCAGCCCCAGCATTTT. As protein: CASSPLGGNQPQHF.

The CDR3 DNA follows: TGTGCCAGCAGCTTAGGGCAGAACAATGAGCAGTTCTTC. This translates into CASSLGQNNEQFF. The chain combines TRBV7-9 with TRBJ2-1; D remains ambiguous. Germline assignment: CDR1 SEHNR and CDR2 FQNEAQ (reference sequence). The ends were cut back, 1 base at V and 5 bases at J, with 6 bases in the middle. The CDR3 totals 13 residues.

The CDR3 DNA reads as TGTGCCAGCAGGGACAGGGTGGTATTTACCGGGGAGCTGTTTTTT. It encodes CASRDRVVFTGELFF. The chain links TRBV3-1 (or the pseudogene TRBV3-2) to TRBJ2-2; 8 bases are shared with TRBD1. Germline values: CDR1 LGHDT, CDR2 YNNKEL (reference sequence). J gave up 5 bases and V 6 bases, and 8 bases lay outside the gene matches. There are 15 residues in the CDR3.

In DNA, the CDR3 is TGTGCCAGTAGCGCCCATACGGAGGACGAGCAGTACTTC. Its translation is CASSAHTEDEQYF. The rearrangement joins TRBV19 to TRBJ2-7; a possible D gene is TRBD2 (5 bases). The CDR3 is 13 amino acids. CDR1 and CDR2 (germline): LNHDA, SQIVND (reference sequence). The V end lost 6 bases, the J end lost 5 bases, and 14 bases lay between the germline ends.

In DNA, the CDR3 is TGTGCCAGCAGTTCTAATAGCGGGGGTGGGTACAATGAGCAGTTCTTC. Translation: CASSSNSGGGYNEQFF. The V call is TRBV27, the J call TRBJ2-1; 9 bases are shared with TRBD2. V trimming: 4 bases; J trimming: 4 bases; junction bases outside the gene matches: 8. The CDR3 loop spans 16 amino acids. Germline CDR1 reads MNHEY; CDR2 reads SMNVEV (reference sequence).

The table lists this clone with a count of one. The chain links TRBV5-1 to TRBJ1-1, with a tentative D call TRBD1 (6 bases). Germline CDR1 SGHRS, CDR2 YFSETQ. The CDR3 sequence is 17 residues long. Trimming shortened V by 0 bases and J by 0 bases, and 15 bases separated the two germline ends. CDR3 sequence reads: CASSLADSYPMNTEAFF. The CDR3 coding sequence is TGCGCCAGCAGCTTGGCGGACAGTTACCCGATGAACACTGAAGCTTTCTTT.

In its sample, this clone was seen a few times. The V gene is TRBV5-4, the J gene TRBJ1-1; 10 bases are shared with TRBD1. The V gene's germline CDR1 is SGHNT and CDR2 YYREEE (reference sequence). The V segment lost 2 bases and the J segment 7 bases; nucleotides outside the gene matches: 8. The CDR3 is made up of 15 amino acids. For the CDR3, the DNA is TGTGCCAGCAGCTTCCAGGACAGGGGGGGAGGTGAAGCTTTCTTT. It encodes CASSFQDRGGGEAFF. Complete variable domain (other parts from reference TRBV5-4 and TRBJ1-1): ETGVTQSPTHLIKTRGQQVTLRCSSQSGHNTVSWYQQALGQGPQFIFQYYREEENGRGNFPPRFSGLQFPNYSSELNVNALELDDSALYLCASSFQDRGGGEAFFGQGTRLTVV.

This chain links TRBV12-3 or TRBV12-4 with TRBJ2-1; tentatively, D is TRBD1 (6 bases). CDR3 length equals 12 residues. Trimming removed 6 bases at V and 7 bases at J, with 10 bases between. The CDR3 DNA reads TGTGCCAGCAGACACGGACAGAATGAGCAGTTCTTC. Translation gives CASRHGQNEQFF.

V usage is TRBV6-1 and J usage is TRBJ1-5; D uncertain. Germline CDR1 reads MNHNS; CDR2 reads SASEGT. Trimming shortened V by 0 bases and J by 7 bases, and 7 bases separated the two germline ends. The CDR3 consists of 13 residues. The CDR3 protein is CASSEALRQPQHF. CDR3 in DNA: TGTGCCAGCAGTGAAGCCCTACGACAGCCCCAGCATTTT.

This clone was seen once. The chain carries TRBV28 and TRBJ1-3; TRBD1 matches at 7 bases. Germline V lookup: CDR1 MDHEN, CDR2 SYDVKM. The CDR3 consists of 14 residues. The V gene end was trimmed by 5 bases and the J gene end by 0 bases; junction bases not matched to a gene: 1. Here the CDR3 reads CASSRTGSGNTIYF. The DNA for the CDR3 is TGTGCCAGCAGTCGGACAGGCTCTGGAAACACCATATATTTT.

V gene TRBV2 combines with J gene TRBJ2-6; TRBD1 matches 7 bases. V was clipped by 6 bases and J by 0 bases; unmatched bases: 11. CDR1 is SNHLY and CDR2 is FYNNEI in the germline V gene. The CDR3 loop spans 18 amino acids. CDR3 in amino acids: CASRARDRANSGANVLTF. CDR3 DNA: TGTGCCAGCAGAGCCCGGGACAGAGCTAACTCTGGGGCCAACGTCCTGACTTTC.

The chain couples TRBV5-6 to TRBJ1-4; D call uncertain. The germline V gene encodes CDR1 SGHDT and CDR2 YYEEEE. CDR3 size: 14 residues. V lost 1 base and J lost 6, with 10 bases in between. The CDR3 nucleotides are TGTGCCAGCAGCTTGTATGGGGAGGATGAAAAACTGTTTTTT. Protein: CASSLYGEDEKLFF.

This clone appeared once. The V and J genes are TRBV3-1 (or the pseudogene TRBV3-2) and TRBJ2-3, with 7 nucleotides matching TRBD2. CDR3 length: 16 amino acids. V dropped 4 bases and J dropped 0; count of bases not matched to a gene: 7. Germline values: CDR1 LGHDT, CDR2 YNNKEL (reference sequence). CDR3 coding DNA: TGTGCCAGCAGCCCGGGCCTAGCGGCAAGCACAGATACGCAGTATTTT. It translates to CASSPGLAASTDTQYF.

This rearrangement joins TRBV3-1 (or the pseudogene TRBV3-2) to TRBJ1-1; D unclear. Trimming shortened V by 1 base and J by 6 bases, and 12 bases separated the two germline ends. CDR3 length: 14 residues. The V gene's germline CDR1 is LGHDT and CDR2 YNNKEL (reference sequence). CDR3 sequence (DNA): TGTGCCAGCAGCCAAGTGAGGGCCGTTGCTGAAGCTTTCTTT. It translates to CASSQVRAVAEAFF.

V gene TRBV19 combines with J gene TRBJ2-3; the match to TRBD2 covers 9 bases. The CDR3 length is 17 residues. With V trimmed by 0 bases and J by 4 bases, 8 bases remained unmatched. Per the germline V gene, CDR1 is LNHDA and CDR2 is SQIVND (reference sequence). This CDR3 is CASSIDSSGGIADTQYF. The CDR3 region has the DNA TGTGCCAGTAGTATAGATTCGAGCGGGGGGATCGCAGATACGCAGTATTTT. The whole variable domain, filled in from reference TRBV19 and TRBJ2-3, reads DGGITQSPKYLFRKEGQNVTLSCEQNLNHDAMYWYRQDPGQGLRLIYYSQIVNDFQKGDIAEGYSVSREKKESFPLTVTSAQKNPTAFYLCASSIDSSGGIADTQYFGPGTRLTVL.

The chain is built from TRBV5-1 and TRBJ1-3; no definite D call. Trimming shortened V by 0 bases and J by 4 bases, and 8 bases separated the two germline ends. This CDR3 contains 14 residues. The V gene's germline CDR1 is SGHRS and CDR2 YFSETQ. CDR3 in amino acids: CASSLGGYGNTIYF. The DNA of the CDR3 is TGCGCCAGCAGCTTGGGCGGCTACGGAAACACCATATATTTT.

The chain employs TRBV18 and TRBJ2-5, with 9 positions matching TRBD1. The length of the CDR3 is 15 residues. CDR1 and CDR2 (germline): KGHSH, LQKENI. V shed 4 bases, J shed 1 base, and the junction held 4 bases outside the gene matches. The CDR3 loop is CASSLGTGLQETQYF. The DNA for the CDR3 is TGTGCCAGCTCACTAGGGACAGGGCTCCAAGAGACCCAGTACTTC.

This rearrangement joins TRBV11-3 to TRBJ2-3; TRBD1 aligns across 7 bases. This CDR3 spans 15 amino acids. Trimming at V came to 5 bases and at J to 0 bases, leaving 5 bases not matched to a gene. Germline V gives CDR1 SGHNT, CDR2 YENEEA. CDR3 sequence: CASSLRTGSTDTQYF. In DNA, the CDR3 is TGTGCCAGCAGCCTGCGGACAGGTAGCACAGATACGCAGTATTTT.